This T cell receptor (beta chain) was sequenced in a study of a mutant IDH1 vaccine in newly diagnosed glioma. Study details: Vaccines were begun 4-6 weeks after radiotherapy alone, or with temozolomide cycles. Standard pretreatment was either radiotherapy, temozolomide, or, for most, radiochemotherapy with temozolomide.

Germline V gives CDR1 SGDLS, CDR2 YYNGEE. The CDR3 contains 13 residues. Trimming took 0 bases from V and 6 from J, leaving 9 bases between them. Whole-study results and caveats: Pseudoprogression appeared independent of alterations in top peripheral clonotypes.

With regard to this clone: Its antigen is not known.

Profiling relied on immunoSEQ multiplex PCR, and the TCRdb table lists in-frame clones only, not all of them. The repertoire holds approximately 26,000 clones, about 90% seen once, with around a fifth in the top ten. Described time point: week 5, during vaccination. Each dose delivered 300 ug of mutant IDH1 20-mer peptide subcutaneously with imiquimod. New WHO grade 3 or 4 IDH1-mutant, ATRX-lost astrocytomas were present in all donors. The sequences come from PBMCs, collected from a glioma patient whose treatment included an IDH1 peptide vaccine. V gene TRBV9 combines with J gene TRBJ1-1, with D possibly TRBD1 on 6 matching bases. The origin of this receptor is a young man with glioma. CDR3 loop: CASSVGGRAEAFF. In DNA form, the CDR3 reads TGTGCCAGCAGCGTAGGGGGGCGAGCTGAAGCTTTCTTT.